A single sample gave rise to the 5 T cell receptor beta chains below, sequenced in a study of response to subunit inactivated influenza vaccine. TCRdb reprocessed the RT-PCR reads with MiXCR, giving one entry per CDR3 protein. The data hold around 520,000 distinct CDR3 sequences, with roughly 10% observed a single time. The input for sequencing was PBMCs from blood, taken on the day of vaccination. The receptors stem from a man aged 45 to 65 who received an inactivated influenza vaccine.

This clonotype turned up a few times. The J gene is TRBJ2-3, the V gene TRBV7-2, with 10 bases aligning to TRBD2. This CDR3 spans 17 amino acids. The V gene end was trimmed by 4 bases and the J gene end by 0 bases; junction bases not matched to a gene: 7. Germline loops: CDR1 SGHTA, CDR2 FQGNSA. CDR3 bases: TGTGCCAGCAGCTCCCGTAGCGGGAGGCAGAGCACAGATACGCAGTATTTT. This sequence encodes CASSSRSGRQSTDTQYF.

There are a few counts of this clonotype. V gene TRBV12-3 or TRBV12-4 combines with J gene TRBJ2-7; 11 positions agree with TRBD1. The trim removed 3 bases at V and 5 bases at J, leaving 6 bases unmatched. The CDR3 has 15 residues. As DNA, the CDR3 is TGTGCCAGCAGTTTCGGGACAGGGGGTCAGCACGAGCAGTACTTC. Translating it yields CASSFGTGGQHEQYF.

This chain joins TRBV6-1 and TRBJ1-2; TRBD1 is a possible D gene (6 bases). This CDR3 spans 14 amino acids. From germline, CDR1 is MNHNS and CDR2 SASEGT. The V and J ends lost 6 bases and 2 bases respectively, with 13 bases between them. CDR3 in amino acids: CASRMTGRNYGYTF. The CDR3 DNA reads TGTGCCAGCAGGATGACAGGAAGAAACTATGGCTACACCTTC.

This clonotype appeared a few times. This chain connects TRBV6-1 to TRBJ1-1, with D possibly being TRBD1 (5 bases). V was cut by 6 bases and J by 5 bases, with 16 bases left in between. This CDR3 has 14 amino acids. Germline loops: CDR1 MNHNS, CDR2 SASEGT. CDR3 nucleotide sequence: TGTGCCAGCAGAGAGGGGCGCGGCGGGACTGAAGCTTTCTTT. Translating it yields CASREGRGGTEAFF.

The chain carries TRBV6-1 and TRBJ2-5, with TRBD2 identical over 7 bases. Trimming cost V 7 bases and J 5 bases; bases outside gene matches: 13. This CDR3 comprises 15 residues. In germline, CDR1 is MNHNS, CDR2 SASEGT. CDR3 region: CASTQRSGLSETQYF. CDR3 DNA sequence: TGTGCCAGCACCCAGCGTAGCGGGTTATCGGAGACCCAGTACTTC.